The subject of this entry is one TCR beta chain. What it binds is unknown. The CDR3 extends over 15 amino acids. Germline CDR1 SGDLS, CDR2 YYNGEE. V lost 0 bases to trimming and J lost 4 bases; unmatched junction nucleotides: 5. Sorted-subset replicate PCRs used around 220 ng DNA, about 30,000 T cell genomes. The assay was immunoSEQ multiplex PCR, and TCRdb's table has in-frame clones only and misses some. This sample has about 1 million clones; more than 75% occur once, and the top ten carry more than 0.5%. This sample stems from a study of shared clonotypes between healthy human individuals. General study results and limits: The study generally estimated greater richness for naive than memory subsets.

Sequencing was carried out using memory CD4+ T cells from PBMCs. Subset here: CD45RA-negative fraction. This TCR came from a man between 18 and 29 years old in good health. Some clones in this sample may be carry-over from other donors' samples. The chain uses TRBV9 and TRBJ2-7; 9 bases map to TRBD2. The DNA for the CDR3 is TGTGCCAGCAGCGTAGGGGGACTAGCTGGTTACGAGCAGTACTTC. Translating gives CASSVGGLAGYEQYF.